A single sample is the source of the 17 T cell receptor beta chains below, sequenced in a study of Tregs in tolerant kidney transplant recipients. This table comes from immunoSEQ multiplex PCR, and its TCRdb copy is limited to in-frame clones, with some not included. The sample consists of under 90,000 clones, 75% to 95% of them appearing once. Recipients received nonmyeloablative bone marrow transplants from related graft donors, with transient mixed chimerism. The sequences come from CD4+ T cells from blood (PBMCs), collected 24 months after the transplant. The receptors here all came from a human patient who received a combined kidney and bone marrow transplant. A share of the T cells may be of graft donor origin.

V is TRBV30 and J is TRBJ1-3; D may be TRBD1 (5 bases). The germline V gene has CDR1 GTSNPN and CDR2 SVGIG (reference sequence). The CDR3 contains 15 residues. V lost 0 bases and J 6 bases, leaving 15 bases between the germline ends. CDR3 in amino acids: CAWSVPGSGVNTIYF. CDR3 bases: TGTGCCTGGAGTGTACCGGGATCGGGGGTAAACACCATATATTTT.

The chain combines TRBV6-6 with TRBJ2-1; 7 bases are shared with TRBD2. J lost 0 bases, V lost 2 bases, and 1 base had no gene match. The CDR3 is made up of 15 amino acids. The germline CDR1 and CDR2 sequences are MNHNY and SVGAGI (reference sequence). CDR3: CASSYGRVSYNEQFF. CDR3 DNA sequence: TGTGCCAGCAGTTACGGGAGGGTCTCCTACAATGAGCAGTTCTTC.

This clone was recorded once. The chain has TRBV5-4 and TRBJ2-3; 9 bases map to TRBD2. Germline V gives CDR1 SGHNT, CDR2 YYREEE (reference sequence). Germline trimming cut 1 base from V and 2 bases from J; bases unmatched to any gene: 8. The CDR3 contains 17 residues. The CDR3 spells CASSLPASGTYTDTQYF. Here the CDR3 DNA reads TGTGCCAGCAGCTTGCCGGCTAGCGGGACCTACACAGATACGCAGTATTTT.

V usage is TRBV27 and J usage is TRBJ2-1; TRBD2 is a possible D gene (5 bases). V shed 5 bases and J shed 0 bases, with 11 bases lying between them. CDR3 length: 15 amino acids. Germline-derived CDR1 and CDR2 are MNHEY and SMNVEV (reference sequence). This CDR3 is CASSPGVSSYNEQFF. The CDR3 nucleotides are TGTGCCAGCAGTCCCGGGGTGAGCTCCTACAATGAGCAGTTCTTC.

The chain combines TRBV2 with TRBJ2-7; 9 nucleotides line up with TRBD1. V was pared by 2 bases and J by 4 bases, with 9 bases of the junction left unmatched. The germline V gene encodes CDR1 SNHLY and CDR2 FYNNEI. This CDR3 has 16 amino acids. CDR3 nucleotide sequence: TGTGCCAGCAGTGAATCGGGAGGACAGGGGTTTTACGAGCAGTACTTC. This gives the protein CASSESGGQGFYEQYF. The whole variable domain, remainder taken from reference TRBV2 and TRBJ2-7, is EPEVTQTPSHQVTQMGQEVILRCVPISNHLYFYWYRQILGQKVEFLVSFYNNEISEKSEIFDDQFSVERPDGSNFTLKIRSTKLEDSAMYFCASSESGGQGFYEQYFGPGTRLTVT.

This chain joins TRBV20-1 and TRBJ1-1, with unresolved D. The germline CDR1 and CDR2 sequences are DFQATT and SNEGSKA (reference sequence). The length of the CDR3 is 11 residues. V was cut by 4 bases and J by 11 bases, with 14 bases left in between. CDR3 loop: CSANTFEEAFF. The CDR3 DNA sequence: TGCAGTGCTAATACGTTTGAGGAGGCTTTCTTT.

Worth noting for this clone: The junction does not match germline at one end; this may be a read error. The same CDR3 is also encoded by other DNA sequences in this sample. CDR3 protein: CASSLLDRNNSPLHF. The CDR3 DNA sequence: TGTGCCAGCAGCCTGCTGGACAGAAATAATTCCCCCCTCCACTTT. This chain connects TRBV5-6 to TRBJ1-6; weak D call: TRBD1 (6 bases). There are 15 residues in the CDR3. CDR1 and CDR2 (germline): SGHDT, YYEEEE. Looking up the rest from reference TRBV5-6 and TRBJ1-6 gives the full variable domain: DAGVTQSPTHLIKTRGQQVTLRCSPKSGHDTVSWYQQALGQGPQFIFQYYEEEERQRGNFPDRFSGHQFPNYSSELNVNALLLGDSALYLCASSLLDRNNSPLHFGNGTRLTVT.

The CDR3 here is CASSFELAEYNEQFF. The CDR3, as DNA: TGTGCCAGCAGTTTCGAACTAGCGGAGTACAATGAGCAGTTCTTC. V is TRBV27 and J is TRBJ2-1; TRBD2 agrees at 8 bases. Germline lookup yields CDR1 MNHEY and CDR2 SMNVEV (reference sequence). CDR3 length: 15 amino acids. Germline trimming cut 3 bases from V and 4 bases from J; bases unmatched to any gene: 5.

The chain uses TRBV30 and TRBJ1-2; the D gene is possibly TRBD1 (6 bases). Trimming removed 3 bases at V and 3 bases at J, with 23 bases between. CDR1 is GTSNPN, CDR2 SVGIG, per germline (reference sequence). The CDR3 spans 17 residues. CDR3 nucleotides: TGTGCCTGGAGAAAGATTCTACCCCGGGACACCCACTATGGCTACACCTTC. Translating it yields CAWRKILPRDTHYGYTF. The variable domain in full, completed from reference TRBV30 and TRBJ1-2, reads SQTIHQWPATLVQPVGSPLSLECTVEGTSNPNLYWYRQAAGRGLQLLFYSVGIGQISSEVPQNLSASRPQDRQFILSSKKLLLSDSGFYLCAWRKILPRDTHYGYTFGSGTRLTVV.

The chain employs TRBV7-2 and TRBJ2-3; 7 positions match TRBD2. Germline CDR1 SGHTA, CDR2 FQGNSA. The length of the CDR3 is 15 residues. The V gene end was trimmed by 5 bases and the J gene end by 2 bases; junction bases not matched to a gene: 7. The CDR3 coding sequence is TGTGCCAGCAGCCTCCCGACTAGCAACACAGATACGCAGTATTTT. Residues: CASSLPTSNTDTQYF.

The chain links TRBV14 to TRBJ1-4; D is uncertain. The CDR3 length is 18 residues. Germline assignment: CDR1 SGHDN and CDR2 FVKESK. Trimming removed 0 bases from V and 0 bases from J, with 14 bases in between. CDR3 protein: CASSQDLGSRTTNEKLFF. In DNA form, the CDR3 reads TGTGCCAGCAGCCAAGATCTAGGCAGCCGGACAACTAATGAAAAACTGTTTTTT.

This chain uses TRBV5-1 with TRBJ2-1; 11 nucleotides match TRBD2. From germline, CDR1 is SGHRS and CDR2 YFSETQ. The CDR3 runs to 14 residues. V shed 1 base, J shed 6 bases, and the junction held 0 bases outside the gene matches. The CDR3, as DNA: TGCGCCAGCAGCTTGACTAGCGGGAGCAATGAGCAGTTCTTC. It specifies CASSLTSGSNEQFF.

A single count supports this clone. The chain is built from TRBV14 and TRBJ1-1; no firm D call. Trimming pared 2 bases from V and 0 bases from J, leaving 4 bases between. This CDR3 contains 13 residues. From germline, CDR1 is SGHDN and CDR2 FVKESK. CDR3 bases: TGTGCCAGCAGCCAAAACTTGAACACTGAAGCTTTCTTT. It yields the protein CASSQNLNTEAFF.

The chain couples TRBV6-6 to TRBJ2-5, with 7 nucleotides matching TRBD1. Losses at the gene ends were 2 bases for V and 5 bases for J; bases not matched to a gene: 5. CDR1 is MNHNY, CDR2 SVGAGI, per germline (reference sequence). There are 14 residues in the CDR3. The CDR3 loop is CASSYEGGWETQYF. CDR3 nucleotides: TGTGCCAGCAGTTACGAAGGGGGCTGGGAGACCCAGTACTTC.

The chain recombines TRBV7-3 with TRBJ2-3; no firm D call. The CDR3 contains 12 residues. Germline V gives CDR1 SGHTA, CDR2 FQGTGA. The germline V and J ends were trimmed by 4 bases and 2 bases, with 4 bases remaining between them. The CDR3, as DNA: TGTGCCAGCAGCTCAATCACAGATACGCAGTATTTT. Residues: CASSSITDTQYF.

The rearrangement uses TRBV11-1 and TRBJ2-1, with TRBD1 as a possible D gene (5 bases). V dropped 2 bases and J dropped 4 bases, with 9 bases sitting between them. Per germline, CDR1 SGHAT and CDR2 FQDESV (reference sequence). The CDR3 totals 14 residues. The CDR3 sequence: CASSLLQGYNEQFF. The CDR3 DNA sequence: TGTGCCAGCAGCTTACTCCAGGGATACAATGAGCAGTTCTTC.

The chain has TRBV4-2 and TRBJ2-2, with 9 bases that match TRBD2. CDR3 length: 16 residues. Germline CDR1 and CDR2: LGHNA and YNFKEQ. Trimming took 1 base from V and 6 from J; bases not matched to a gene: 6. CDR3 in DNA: TGTGCCAGCAGCCAAGTAAAGCGGGGGGCAGCCGGGGAGCTGTTTTTT. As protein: CASSQVKRGAAGELFF.